Listed here are 31 T cell receptor beta chains from one sample, sequenced in a study of CXCR3-negative and CXCR3-positive naive CD8 T cells. The TRB libraries of cDNA were built by UMI-labeled 5' RACE. TCRdb reprocessed the 5' RACE reads and stores each CDR3 protein as one record, lacking DNA. This sample's table has 100,000 to 150,000 distinct CDR3 sequences. Input material: naive CXCR3- CD8+ T cells from blood. Subset in this sample: CD45RO-CCR7+CD27+CD95- naive CD8+ T cells lacking CXCR3 (TNR3-). The receptors stem from a human donor in good health. Some clones in this sample may be carry-over from other donors' samples.

The chain joins TRBV7-9 to TRBJ2-1; the TRBD2 assignment by TCRdb is unverifiable without DNA. The CDR3 totals 16 residues. Per the germline V gene, CDR1 is SEHNR and CDR2 is FQNEAQ (reference sequence). The CDR3 reads CASSPRTSGSTNEQFF. Drawing the rest from reference TRBV7-9 and TRBJ2-1, the complete variable domain is DTGVSQNPRHKITKRGQNVTFRCDPISEHNRLYWYRQTLGQGPEFLTYFQNEAQLEKSRLLSDRFSAERPKGSFSTLEIQRTEQGDSAMYLCASSPRTSGSTNEQFFGPGTRLTVL.

V is TRBV28 and J is TRBJ2-7; TCRdb lists TRBD2, though no DNA is available to test this call. The CDR3 has 13 residues. The germline V gene has CDR1 MDHEN and CDR2 SYDVKM. CDR3 residues: CASSPSSSYEQYF.

This chain links TRBV7-8 with TRBJ2-7; TCRdb's D call, TRBD1, is unchecked because there is no DNA. This CDR3 is 13 amino acids long. In germline, CDR1 is SGHVS, CDR2 FQNEAQ. CDR3 residues: CASSADKTYEQYF.

The chain carries TRBV15 and TRBJ2-5; the TCRdb call, TRBD2, lacks DNA for checking. This CDR3 has 15 residues. Germline V lookup: CDR1 LNHNV, CDR2 YYDKDF (reference sequence). The CDR3 is CATSRALGRSETQYF.

The chain's CDR3 is CSVGVGNEQFF. V is TRBV29-1 and J is TRBJ2-1. Germline V lookup: CDR1 SQVTM, CDR2 ANQGSEA. CDR3 size: 11 residues.

V is TRBV12-3 or TRBV12-4 and J is TRBJ1-2; the D call from TCRdb, TRBD1, cannot be confirmed without DNA. The CDR3 consists of 14 residues. CDR3: CASSLVTGGGGYTF.

The V call is TRBV9, the J call TRBJ2-1; the D call of TRBD1 rests on TCRdb alone, since no DNA is present to check it. The CDR3 runs to 13 residues. Germline-derived CDR1 and CDR2 are SGDLS and YYNGEE. The CDR3 reads CASSVGGSNEQFF. Full variable domain (remainder filled in from reference TRBV9 and TRBJ2-1): DSGVTQTPKHLITATGQRVTLRCSPRSGDLSVYWYQQSLDQGLQFLIQYYNGEERAKGNILERFSAQQFPDLHSELNLSSLELGDSALYFCASSVGGSNEQFFGPGTRLTVL.

This chain links TRBV20-1 with TRBJ2-7; TCRdb selects TRBD1, and the lack of DNA leaves this call unchecked. The CDR3 loop spans 15 amino acids. CDR1 DFQATT and CDR2 SNEGSKA come from the germline V gene (reference sequence). The CDR3 region is CSARPETGGHYEQYF.

The chain carries TRBV4-3 and TRBJ2-1; TCRdb returns TRBD2, unconfirmable since there is no DNA. Germline CDR1 is LGHNA and CDR2 is YSLEER. The CDR3 is 18 amino acids. CDR3 sequence: CASSSLGLSGGPYNEQFF.

V is TRBV20-1 and J is TRBJ1-2. Germline V gene sequence: CDR1 DFQATT, CDR2 SNEGSKA (reference sequence). The CDR3 loop spans 12 amino acids. The CDR3 region is CSARDLGWGYTF.

The CDR3 protein is CSAGTSGGGETQYF. The chain uses TRBV20-1 and TRBJ2-5; TCRdb lists TRBD2, though no DNA is available to test this call. The length of the CDR3 is 14 residues. CDR1 and CDR2 from the germline V gene are DFQATT and SNEGSKA (reference sequence).

The chain's CDR3 is CASSQLGLAETDTQYF. This chain connects TRBV4-1 to TRBJ2-3; the D gene TCRdb calls, TRBD2, cannot be checked with no DNA. The CDR3 has 16 amino acids. CDR1 MGHRA and CDR2 YSYEKL come from the germline V gene.

The chain combines TRBV7-3 with TRBJ2-3; TCRdb's assignment of TRBD1 cannot be checked, as there is no DNA. This CDR3 is built from 15 residues. CDR1 and CDR2 from the germline V gene are SGHTA and FQGTGA. CDR3 sequence: CASSSTGGGTDTQYF.

The CDR3 is CAMMTTDSMNTEAFF. The chain is built from TRBV10-3 and TRBJ1-1. Germline CDR1 and CDR2: ENHRY and SYGVKD. The CDR3 runs to 15 residues.

The chain has TRBV5-1 and TRBJ2-7; the TCRdb D gene call, TRBD1, has no DNA to confirm it. CDR1 is SGHRS, CDR2 YFSETQ, per germline. The CDR3 has 15 amino acids. Here the CDR3 reads CASSLEPWGGYEQYF.

This CDR3 reads CASSLGRYSNQPQHF. The rearrangement uses TRBV7-9 and TRBJ1-5. Germline loops: CDR1 SEHNR, CDR2 FQNEAQ (reference sequence). The CDR3 has 15 amino acids.

This chain uses TRBV5-1 with TRBJ2-1; TCRdb's assignment of TRBD2 cannot be checked, as there is no DNA. Germline V gene data show CDR1 as SGHRS and CDR2 as YFSETQ. The CDR3 has 14 amino acids. The CDR3: CASTKPGLVNEQFF. Complete variable domain (other parts from reference TRBV5-1 and TRBJ2-1): KAGVTQTPRYLIKTRGQQVTLSCSPISGHRSVSWYQQTPGQGLQFLFEYFSETQRNKGNFPGRFSGRQFSNSRSEMNVSTLELGDSALYLCASTKPGLVNEQFFGPGTRLTVL.

This chain joins TRBV6-2 or TRBV6-3 and TRBJ2-1. Per the germline V gene, CDR1 is MNHEY and CDR2 is SVGEGT. CDR3 length equals 16 residues. CDR3 protein: CASSQSFSTPYNEQFF.

The chain recombines TRBV7-3 with TRBJ2-7; the TCRdb D gene call, TRBD1, has no DNA to confirm it. Germline CDR1 reads SGHTA; CDR2 reads FQGTGA. This CDR3 region has 15 residues. CDR3 sequence reads: CASSYGTGGGYEQYF.

The chain is built from TRBV28 and TRBJ1-4. The CDR3 runs to 14 residues. Per the germline V gene, CDR1 is MDHEN and CDR2 is SYDVKM. The CDR3 spells CASSLGFNNEKLFF.

This chain joins TRBV29-1 and TRBJ2-7; TCRdb's assignment of TRBD2 cannot be checked, as there is no DNA. The CDR3 contains 14 residues. Looked up from germline, CDR1 is SQVTM and CDR2 is ANQGSEA. CDR3 residues: CSVATSGSLYEQYF.

V is TRBV20-1 and J is TRBJ2-7. CDR3 length equals 14 residues. CDR1 is DFQATT, CDR2 SNEGSKA, per germline (reference sequence). CDR3: CSARARLASYEQYF.

The gene calls are TRBV5-6 and TRBJ2-7; the D call from TCRdb, TRBD2, cannot be confirmed without DNA. Germline V gives CDR1 SGHDT, CDR2 YYEEEE. The CDR3 extends over 13 amino acids. CDR3 protein: CASRDSASYEQYF.

V and J are TRBV13 and TRBJ2-1; TCRdb's D gene call, TRBD1, goes unchecked for lack of DNA. Germline V lookup: CDR1 PRHDT, CDR2 FYEKMQ (reference sequence). CDR3 length: 14 residues. The CDR3 region is CASSPRTDYNEQFF.

This chain links TRBV23-1 with TRBJ2-7; with no DNA, the TCRdb D assignment of TRBD2 cannot be verified. TRBV23-1 is placed among ORFs of uncertain function. The CDR3 consists of 20 residues. CDR3 amino acids: CASSLPRERGAGGSLYEQYF.

V and J are TRBV14 and TRBJ1-2. Germline CDR1 reads SGHDN; CDR2 reads FVKESK. This CDR3 region has 13 residues. The chain's CDR3 is CASSRGGLKGYTF.

The rearrangement joins TRBV4-3 to TRBJ2-1; lacking DNA, the TRBD2 call made by TCRdb goes unchecked. The CDR3 sequence is 17 residues long. The germline gives CDR1 LGHNA, CDR2 YSLEER. The CDR3 loop reads CASSQEGQAGGHNEQFF.

The rearrangement uses TRBV6-5 and TRBJ2-5; with no DNA, the TCRdb D assignment of TRBD1 cannot be verified. CDR1 is MNHEY and CDR2 is SVGAGI in the germline V gene. CDR3 length: 18 residues. CDR3 amino acids: CASSYFWGQGKYQETQYF.

The chain has TRBV23-1 and TRBJ2-2. TRBV23-1 is placed among ORFs of uncertain function. The CDR3 extends over 17 amino acids. CDR3 protein: CASSQFYRALPTGELFF.

The CDR3 is CASSLVASGGGYNEQFF. The chain has TRBV7-2 and TRBJ2-1; TCRdb's D gene call, TRBD2, goes unchecked for lack of DNA. From germline, CDR1 is SGHTA and CDR2 FQGNSA. This CDR3 contains 17 residues.

CDR3 sequence reads: CATSRDSEWGASGELFF. This chain uses TRBV15 with TRBJ2-2; checking the TCRdb D call of TRBD1 is not possible without DNA. Germline assignment: CDR1 LNHNV and CDR2 YYDKDF (reference sequence). The CDR3 consists of 17 residues.